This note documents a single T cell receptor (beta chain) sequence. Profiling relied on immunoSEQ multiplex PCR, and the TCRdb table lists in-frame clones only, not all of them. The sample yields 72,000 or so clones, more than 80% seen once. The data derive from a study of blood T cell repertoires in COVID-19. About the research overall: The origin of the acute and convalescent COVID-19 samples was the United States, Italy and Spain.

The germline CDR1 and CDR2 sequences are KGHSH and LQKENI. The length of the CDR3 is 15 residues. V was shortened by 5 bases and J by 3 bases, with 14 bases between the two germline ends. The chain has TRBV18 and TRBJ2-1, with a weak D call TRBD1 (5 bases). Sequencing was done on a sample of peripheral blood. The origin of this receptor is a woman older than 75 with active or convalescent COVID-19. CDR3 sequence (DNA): TGTGCCAGCTCAGGCACAGGTCCCAGCTACAATGAGCAGTTCTTC. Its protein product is CASSGTGPSYNEQFF.